This record looks at one T cell receptor beta chain sequence and its context. As yet, its antigen is unknown. The assay was immunoSEQ multiplex PCR, and TCRdb's table has in-frame clones only and misses some. Counted here are over a million clones, approximately 76% occurring once; the ten biggest clones make up 1.4% to 1.5%. The CDR3 is made up of 15 amino acids. The ends lost 6 bases at V and 3 bases at J; junction bases unmatched: 9. Germline-derived CDR1 and CDR2 are MNHNS and SASEGT. Every contributor of samples was a Caucasian grown-up residing in Nashville, Tennessee. In the CD4+ fraction, cells were divided into CD45RA+ naive and CD45RA-negative memory subsets. This sample was taken from a study of shared clonotypes between healthy human individuals. In the study overall: Each donor's CD4 naive and CD4 memory cells filled three plates apiece, CD8 naive two, and CD8 memory one. Study-level findings and limits: Despite large depth, rarefaction showed incomplete sorted-subset sequencing.

Sequenced input: memory CD4+ T cells sorted from blood. Documented subset: CD45RA-negative fraction. The chain combines TRBV6-1 with TRBJ2-3, with 7 bases identical to TRBD2. This sequence was found in a man younger than 30 in good health. CDR3 nucleotide sequence: TGTGCCAGCAGCTGGGCTAGCGGACTGACAGATACGCAGTATTTT. Residues: CASSWASGLTDTQYF.